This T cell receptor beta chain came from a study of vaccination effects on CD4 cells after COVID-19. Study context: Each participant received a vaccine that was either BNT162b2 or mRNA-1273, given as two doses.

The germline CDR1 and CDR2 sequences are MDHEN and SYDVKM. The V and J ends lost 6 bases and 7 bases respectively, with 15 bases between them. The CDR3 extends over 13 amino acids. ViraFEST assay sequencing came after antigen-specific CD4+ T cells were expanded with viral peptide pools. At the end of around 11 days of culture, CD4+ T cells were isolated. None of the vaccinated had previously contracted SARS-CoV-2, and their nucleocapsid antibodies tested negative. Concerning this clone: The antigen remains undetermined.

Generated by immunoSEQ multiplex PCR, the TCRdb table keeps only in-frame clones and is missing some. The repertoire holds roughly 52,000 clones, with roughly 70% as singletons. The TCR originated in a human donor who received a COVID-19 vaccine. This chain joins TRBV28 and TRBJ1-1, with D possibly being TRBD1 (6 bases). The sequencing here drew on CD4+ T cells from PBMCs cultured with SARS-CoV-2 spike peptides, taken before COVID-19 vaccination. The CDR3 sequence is CASRLGTRGEAFF. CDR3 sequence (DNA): TGTGCCAGCAGACTCGGGACAAGGGGTGAAGCTTTCTTT. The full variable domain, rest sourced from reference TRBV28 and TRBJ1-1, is DVKVTQSSRYLVKRTGEKVFLECVQDMDHENMFWYRQDPGLGLRLIYFSYDVKMKEKGDIPEGYSVSREKKERFSLILESASTNQTSMYLCASRLGTRGEAFFGQGTRLTVV.